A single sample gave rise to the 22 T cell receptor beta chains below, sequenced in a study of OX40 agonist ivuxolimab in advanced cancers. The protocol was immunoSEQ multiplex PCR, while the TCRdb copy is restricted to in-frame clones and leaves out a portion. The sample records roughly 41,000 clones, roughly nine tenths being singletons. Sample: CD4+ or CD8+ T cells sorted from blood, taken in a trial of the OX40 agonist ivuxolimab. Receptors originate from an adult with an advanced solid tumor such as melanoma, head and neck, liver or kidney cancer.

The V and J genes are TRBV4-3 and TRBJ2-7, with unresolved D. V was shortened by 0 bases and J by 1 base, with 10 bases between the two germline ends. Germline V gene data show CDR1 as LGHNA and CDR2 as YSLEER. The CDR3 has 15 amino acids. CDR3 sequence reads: CASSQERVSSYEQYF. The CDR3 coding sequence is TGCGCCAGCAGCCAAGAAAGGGTTTCATCCTACGAGCAGTACTTC.

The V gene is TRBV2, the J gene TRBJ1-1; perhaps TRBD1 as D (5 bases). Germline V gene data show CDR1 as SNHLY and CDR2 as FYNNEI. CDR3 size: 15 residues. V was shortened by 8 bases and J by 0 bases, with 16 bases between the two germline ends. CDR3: CASLRQRFMNTEAFF. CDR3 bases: TGTGCCAGCTTAAGACAGAGATTCATGAACACTGAAGCTTTCTTT.

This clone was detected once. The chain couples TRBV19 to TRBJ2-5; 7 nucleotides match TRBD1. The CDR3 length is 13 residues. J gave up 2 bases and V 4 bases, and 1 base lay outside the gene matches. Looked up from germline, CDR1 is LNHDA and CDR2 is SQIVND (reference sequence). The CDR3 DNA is TGTGCCAGTAGTAGGGGACAGCAAGAGACCCAGTACTTC. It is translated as CASSRGQQETQYF. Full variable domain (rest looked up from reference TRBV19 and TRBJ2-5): DGGITQSPKYLFRKEGQNVTLSCEQNLNHDAMYWYRQDPGQGLRLIYYSQIVNDFQKGDIAEGYSVSREKKESFPLTVTSAQKNPTAFYLCASSRGQQETQYFGPGTRLLVL.

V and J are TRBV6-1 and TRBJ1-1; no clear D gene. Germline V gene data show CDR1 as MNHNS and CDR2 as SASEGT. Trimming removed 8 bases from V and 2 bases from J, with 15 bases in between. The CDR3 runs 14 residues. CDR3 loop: CASGHGRANTEAFF. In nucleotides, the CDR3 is TGTGCCAGCGGGCATGGGAGAGCTAACACTGAAGCTTTCTTT.

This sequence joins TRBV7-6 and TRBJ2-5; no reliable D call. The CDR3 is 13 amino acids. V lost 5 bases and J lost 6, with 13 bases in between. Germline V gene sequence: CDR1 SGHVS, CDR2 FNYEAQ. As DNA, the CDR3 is TGTGCCAGCAGCCGAAATGGTGAAAAGACCCAGTACTTC. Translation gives CASSRNGEKTQYF.

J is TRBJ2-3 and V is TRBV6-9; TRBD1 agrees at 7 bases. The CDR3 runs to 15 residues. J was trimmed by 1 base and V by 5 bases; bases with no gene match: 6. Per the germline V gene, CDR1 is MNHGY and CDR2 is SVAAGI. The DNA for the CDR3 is TGTGCCAGCAGTCCCGGGACAGCCCGCACAGATACGCAGTATTTT. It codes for CASSPGTARTDTQYF.

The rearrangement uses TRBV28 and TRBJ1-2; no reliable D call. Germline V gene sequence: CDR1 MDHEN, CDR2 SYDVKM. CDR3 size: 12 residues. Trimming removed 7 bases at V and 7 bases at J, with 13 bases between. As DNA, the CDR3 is TGTGCCAGCACGGACCGCTTTAGTGGCTACACCTTC. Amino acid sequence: CASTDRFSGYTF.

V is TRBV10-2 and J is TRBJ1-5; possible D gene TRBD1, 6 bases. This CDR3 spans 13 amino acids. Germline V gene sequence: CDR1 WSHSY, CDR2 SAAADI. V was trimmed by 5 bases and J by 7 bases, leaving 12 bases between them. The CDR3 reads CASSNNRAQPQHF. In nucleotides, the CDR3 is TGCGCCAGCAGTAACAACAGGGCACAGCCCCAGCATTTT.

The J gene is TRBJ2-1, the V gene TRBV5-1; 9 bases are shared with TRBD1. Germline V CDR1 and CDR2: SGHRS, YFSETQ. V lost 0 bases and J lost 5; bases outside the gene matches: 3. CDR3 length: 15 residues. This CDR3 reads CASSLGDRAHNEQFF. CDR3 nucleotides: TGCGCCAGCAGCTTGGGGGACAGGGCCCACAATGAGCAGTTCTTC.

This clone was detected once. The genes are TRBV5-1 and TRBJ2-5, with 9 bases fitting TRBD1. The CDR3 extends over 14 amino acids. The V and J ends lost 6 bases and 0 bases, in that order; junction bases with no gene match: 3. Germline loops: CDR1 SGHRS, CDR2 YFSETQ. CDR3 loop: CASMTGGYQETQYF. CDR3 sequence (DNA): TGCGCCAGCATGACAGGGGGGTACCAAGAGACCCAGTACTTC.

CDR3 in DNA: TGTGCCAGCAGCTCAGATCCAGCAAAATTCACAGATACGCAGTATTTT. Translating gives CASSSDPAKFTDTQYF. This chain joins TRBV7-2 and TRBJ2-3; D is ambiguous. The CDR3 covers 16 residues. V was clipped by 4 bases and J by 2 bases, with 16 bases between them. From germline, CDR1 is SGHTA and CDR2 FQGNSA.

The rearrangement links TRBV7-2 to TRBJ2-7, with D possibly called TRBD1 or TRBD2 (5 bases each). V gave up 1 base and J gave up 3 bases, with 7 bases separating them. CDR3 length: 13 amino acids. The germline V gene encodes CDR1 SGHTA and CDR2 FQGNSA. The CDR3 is CASSLGGNYEQYF. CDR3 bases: TGTGCCAGCAGCTTAGGGGGGAACTACGAGCAGTACTTC.

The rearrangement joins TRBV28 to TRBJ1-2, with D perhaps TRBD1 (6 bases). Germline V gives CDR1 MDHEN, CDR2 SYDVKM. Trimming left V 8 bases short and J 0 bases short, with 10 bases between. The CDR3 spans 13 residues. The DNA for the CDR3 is TGTGCCAGCTCAAGGACAGCTAACTATGGCTACACCTTC. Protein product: CASSRTANYGYTF.

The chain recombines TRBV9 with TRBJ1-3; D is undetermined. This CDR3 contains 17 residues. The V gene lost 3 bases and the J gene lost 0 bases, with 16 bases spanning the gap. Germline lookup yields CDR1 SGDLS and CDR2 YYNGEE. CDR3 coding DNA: TGTGCCAGCAGCGGGGGAAGAGCGGGCACCTCTGGAAACACCATATATTTT. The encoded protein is CASSGGRAGTSGNTIYF.

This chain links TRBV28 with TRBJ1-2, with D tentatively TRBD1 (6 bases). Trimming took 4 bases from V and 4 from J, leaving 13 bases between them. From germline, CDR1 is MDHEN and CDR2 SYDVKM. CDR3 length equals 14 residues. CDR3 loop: CASSYGQSLYGYTF. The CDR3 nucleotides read TGTGCCAGCAGTTACGGACAGAGTCTCTATGGCTACACCTTC.

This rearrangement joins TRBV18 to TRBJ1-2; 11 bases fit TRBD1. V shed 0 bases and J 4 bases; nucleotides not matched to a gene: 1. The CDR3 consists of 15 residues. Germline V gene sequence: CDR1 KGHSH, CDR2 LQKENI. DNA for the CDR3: TGTGCCAGCTCACCACCGGGACAGGGGGTCTATGGCTACACCTTC. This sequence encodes CASSPPGQGVYGYTF.

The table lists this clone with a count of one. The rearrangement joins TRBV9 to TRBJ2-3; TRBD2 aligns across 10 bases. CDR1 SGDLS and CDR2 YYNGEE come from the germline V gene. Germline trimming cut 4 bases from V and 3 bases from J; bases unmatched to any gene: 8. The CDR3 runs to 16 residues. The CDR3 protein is CASSPHSGGRTDTQYF. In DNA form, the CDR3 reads TGTGCCAGCAGCCCTCATAGCGGGGGGAGGACAGATACGCAGTATTTT.

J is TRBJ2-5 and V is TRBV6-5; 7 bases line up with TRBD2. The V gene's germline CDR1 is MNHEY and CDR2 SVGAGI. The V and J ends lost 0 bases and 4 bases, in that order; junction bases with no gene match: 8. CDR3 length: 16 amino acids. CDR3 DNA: TGTGCCAGCAGTTACTCTATGGGGGGGAGGACAGAGACCCAGTACTTC. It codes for CASSYSMGGRTETQYF.

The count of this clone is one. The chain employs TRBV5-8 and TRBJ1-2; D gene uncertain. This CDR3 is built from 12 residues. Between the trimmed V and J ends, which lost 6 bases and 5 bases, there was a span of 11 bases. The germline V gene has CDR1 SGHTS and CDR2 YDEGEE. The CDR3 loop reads CASTPEEYGYTF. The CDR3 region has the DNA TGTGCCAGCACCCCGGAAGAGTATGGCTACACCTTC.

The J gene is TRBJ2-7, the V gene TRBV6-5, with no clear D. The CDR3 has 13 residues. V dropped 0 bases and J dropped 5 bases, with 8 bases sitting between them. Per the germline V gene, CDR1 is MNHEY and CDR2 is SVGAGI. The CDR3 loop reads CASSYSRVNEQYF. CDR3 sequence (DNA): TGTGCCAGCAGTTACTCCCGAGTGAACGAGCAGTACTTC.

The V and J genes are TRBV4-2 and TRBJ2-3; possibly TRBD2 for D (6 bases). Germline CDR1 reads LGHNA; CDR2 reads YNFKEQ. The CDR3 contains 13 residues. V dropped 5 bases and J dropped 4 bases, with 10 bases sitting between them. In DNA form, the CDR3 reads TGTGCCAGCAGCGCTAGCGTGGCAGATACGCAGTATTTT. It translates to CASSASVADTQYF.

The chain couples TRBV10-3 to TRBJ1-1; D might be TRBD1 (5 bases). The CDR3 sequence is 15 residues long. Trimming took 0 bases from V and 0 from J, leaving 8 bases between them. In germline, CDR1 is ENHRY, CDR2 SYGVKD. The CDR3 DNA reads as TGTGCCATCAGTGAGTCGGGGGGGGTGAACACTGAAGCTTTCTTT. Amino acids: CAISESGGVNTEAFF.